This T cell receptor (beta chain) was obtained from a study of blood T cell repertoires in COVID-19. About the study: Sites across the United States, Italy and Spain contributed samples from acute and convalescent COVID-19.

Per the study methods: Quantification of nucleated cells was approximated via reference gene primer amplification. Clones were sequenced by immunoSEQ multiplex PCR, and TCRdb holds only the in-frame ones, with some missing. The V and J calls and the clone size are those of that table, but D and trimming were determined from the DNA. The table shows about 120,000 clones, with roughly four fifths occurring only once. V shed 0 bases, J shed 1 base, and the junction held 4 bases outside the gene matches. The CDR3 runs 16 residues. Per the germline V gene, CDR1 is LGHDT and CDR2 is YNNKEL (reference sequence).

The chain carries TRBV3-1 (or the pseudogene TRBV3-2) and TRBJ2-3; TRBD2 matches 7 bases. The sequencing input was peripheral blood. This clonotype originated in a human donor in a cohort sampled during active COVID-19. For the CDR3, the DNA is TGTGCCAGCAGCCAAGACTGGGGGGGACGCACAGATACGCAGTATTTT. Residues: CASSQDWGGRTDTQYF.